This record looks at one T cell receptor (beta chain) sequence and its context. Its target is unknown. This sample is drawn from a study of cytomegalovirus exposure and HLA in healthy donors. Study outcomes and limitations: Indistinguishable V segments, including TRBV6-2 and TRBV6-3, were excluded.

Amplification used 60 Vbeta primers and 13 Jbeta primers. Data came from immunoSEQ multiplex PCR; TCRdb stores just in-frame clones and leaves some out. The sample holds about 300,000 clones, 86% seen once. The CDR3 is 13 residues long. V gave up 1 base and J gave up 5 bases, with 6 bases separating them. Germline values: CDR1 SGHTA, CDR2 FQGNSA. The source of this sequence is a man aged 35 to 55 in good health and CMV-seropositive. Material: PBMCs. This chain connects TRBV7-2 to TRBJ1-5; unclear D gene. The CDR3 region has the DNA TGTGCCAGCAGCTTAGTCGGGGATCAGCCCCAGCATTTT. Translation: CASSLVGDQPQHF.